Below, 28 T cell receptor beta chains from the same sample are listed, as sequenced in a study of shared clonotypes between healthy human individuals. Method: immunoSEQ multiplex PCR; TCRdb's copy keeps in-frame clones and lacks some. The sample holds millions of clones, around nine tenths seen once. Sequencing was performed on naive CD4+ T cells sorted from blood. The subset: CD45RA+ positively selected. The receptors shown here come from a man aged 18 to 30 in good health.

To note about this clone: Additional DNA sequences in this sample encode the identical CDR3. The gene calls are TRBV2 and TRBJ2-7; D ambiguous. Germline V gene sequence: CDR1 SNHLY, CDR2 FYNNEI. The V end lost 2 bases, the J end lost 5 bases, and 4 bases lay between the germline ends. This CDR3 region has 11 residues. As DNA, the CDR3 is TGTGCCAGCAGTGAATGGGACGAGCAGTACTTC. This codes for CASSEWDEQYF.

V is TRBV27 and J is TRBJ2-2, with D possibly matching TRBD2 (6 bases). The V end lost 2 bases, the J end lost 7 bases, and 14 bases lay between the germline ends. Germline V gives CDR1 MNHEY, CDR2 SMNVEV (reference sequence). The CDR3 has 15 residues. CDR3 nucleotides: TGTGCCAGCAGTTTAACGAGACTAGTGAGCGGGGAGCTGTTTTTT. Translation: CASSLTRLVSGELFF.

This chain connects TRBV11-3 to TRBJ2-1; the match to TRBD1 covers 9 bases. The CDR3 runs 18 residues. Trimming at V came to 1 base and at J to 3 bases, leaving 10 bases not matched to a gene. Germline-derived CDR1 and CDR2 are SGHNT and YENEEA. CDR3 sequence reads: CASSLVPGQGRCYNEQFF. The CDR3 DNA sequence: TGTGCCAGCAGCTTAGTCCCCGGACAGGGGAGGTGCTACAATGAGCAGTTCTTC.

The rearrangement links TRBV28 to TRBJ2-1; no definite D call. Germline values: CDR1 MDHEN, CDR2 SYDVKM. This CDR3 comprises 15 residues. The V end lost 5 bases, the J end lost 0 bases, and 11 bases lay between the germline ends. This CDR3 reads CASSKVSNSYNEQFF. The CDR3 DNA is TGTGCCAGCAGTAAGGTTTCCAACTCCTACAATGAGCAGTTCTTC.

The CDR3 DNA is TGTGCCAGCAGTGAAAACCTAGCGGACAATGAGCAGTTCTTC. It codes for CASSENLADNEQFF. This rearrangement joins TRBV2 to TRBJ2-1; 7 bases line up with TRBD2. The CDR3 covers 14 residues. Losses at the gene ends were 2 bases for V and 5 bases for J; bases not matched to a gene: 3. Germline V gene data show CDR1 as SNHLY and CDR2 as FYNNEI.

For the CDR3, the DNA is TGTGCCAGCAGCCGGTCCGGGACAGGGTCAGATACGCAGTATTTT. It yields the protein CASSRSGTGSDTQYF. The chain recombines TRBV5-4 with TRBJ2-3; 9 bases are a match to TRBD1. From germline, CDR1 is SGHNT and CDR2 YYREEE (reference sequence). The CDR3 consists of 15 residues. V gave up 4 bases and J gave up 4 bases; unmatched junction bases: 7.

This clone is a singleton in its sample. The chain couples TRBV4-1 to TRBJ2-3; D not resolved. The germline V gene has CDR1 MGHRA and CDR2 YSYEKL. The ends were cut back, 6 bases at V and 3 bases at J, with 13 bases in the middle. This CDR3 spans 14 amino acids. This CDR3 is CASSPFSTTDTQYF. The CDR3 bases are TGCGCCAGCAGTCCCTTTTCCACAACAGATACGCAGTATTTT.

This clone was observed once. The chain joins TRBV11-2 to TRBJ1-4; perhaps TRBD1 as D (5 bases). CDR3 size: 16 residues. Germline V gene data show CDR1 as SGHAT and CDR2 as FQNNGV. V gave up 5 bases and J gave up 0 bases, with 13 bases separating them. CDR3 protein: CASSLNGRATNEKLFF. For the CDR3, the DNA is TGTGCCAGCAGCCTGAACGGCAGGGCAACTAATGAAAAACTGTTTTTT.

The chain recombines TRBV5-1 with TRBJ1-1, with D maybe TRBD1 (5 bases). V shed 2 bases and J shed 1 base, with 18 bases lying between them. This CDR3 region has 17 residues. The V gene's germline CDR1 is SGHRS and CDR2 YFSETQ. The CDR3 region is CASSLMGVMEWNTEAFF. The DNA of the CDR3 is TGCGCCAGCAGCTTAATGGGGGTGATGGAATGGAACACTGAAGCTTTCTTT. The complete variable domain, with remaining parts taken from reference TRBV5-1 and TRBJ1-1, reads KAGVTQTPRYLIKTRGQQVTLSCSPISGHRSVSWYQQTPGQGLQFLFEYFSETQRNKGNFPGRFSGRQFSNSRSEMNVSTLELGDSALYLCASSLMGVMEWNTEAFFGQGTRLTVV.

CDR3 in DNA: TGTGCCAGCAGTTTATCGGCCATGGGGGGTGGTGGCTACACCTTC. Translating it yields CASSLSAMGGGGYTF. The chain has TRBV27 and TRBJ1-2; the D gene is possibly TRBD1 (5 bases). V was clipped by 0 bases and J by 7 bases, with 15 bases between them. The germline CDR1 and CDR2 sequences are MNHEY and SMNVEV (reference sequence). The CDR3 is made up of 15 amino acids.

Only one count was recorded for this clone. The same CDR3 also results from other DNA sequences found in this sample. This sequence joins TRBV6-5 and TRBJ2-3; 7 bases are a match to TRBD2. CDR3 length equals 12 residues. J lost 8 bases, V lost 5 bases, and 4 bases had no gene match. The germline CDR1 and CDR2 sequences are MNHEY and SVGAGI. CDR3 sequence: CASSAGVGTQYF. CDR3 coding DNA: TGTGCCAGCAGTGCGGGGGTGGGTACGCAGTATTTT.

The chain has TRBV7-2 and TRBJ2-7; 13 nucleotides align to TRBD2. The V gene end was trimmed by 5 bases and the J gene end by 9 bases; junction bases not matched to a gene: 16. From germline, CDR1 is SGHTA and CDR2 FQGNSA. This CDR3 comprises 17 residues. In DNA form, the CDR3 reads TGTGCCAGCAGCCCAACCCGTCGGACTAGCGGGAGCGCCGGGCAGTACTTC. This encodes CASSPTRRTSGSAGQYF.

This chain links TRBV5-1 with TRBJ1-4; D not resolved. With 7 bases removed from V and 8 bases from J, the gap between germline ends came to 27 bases. CDR1 is SGHRS and CDR2 is YFSETQ in the germline V gene. CDR3 length equals 17 residues. CDR3 residues: CASQPRLNRLNWEKLFF. The CDR3 coding sequence is TGCGCCAGCCAACCCCGACTTAATCGTCTAAATTGGGAAAAACTGTTTTTT.

The chain carries TRBV21-1 and TRBJ1-5. TRBV21-1 is a known pseudogene. There are 13 residues in the CDR3. CDR3 in DNA: TGTGCCAGCAGCAAAGGCGGAAATCAGCCCCAGCATTTT. Its translation: CASSKGGNQPQHF.

The V gene is TRBV6-5, the J gene TRBJ1-1; D might be TRBD1 (5 bases). The CDR3 length is 16 residues. Trimming cost V 0 bases and J 6 bases, with 17 bases left between them. Germline V gene lookup returns CDR1 MNHEY and CDR2 SVGAGI. The CDR3 here is CASSYSTGTTGAEAFF. The CDR3 region has the DNA TGTGCCAGCAGTTACTCGACGGGGACCACTGGGGCTGAAGCTTTCTTT.

The V gene is TRBV11-2, the J gene TRBJ2-2, with no clear D. The CDR3 consists of 13 residues. Between the trimmed V and J ends, which lost 2 bases and 7 bases, there was a span of 8 bases. From germline, CDR1 is SGHAT and CDR2 FQNNGV. The CDR3 reads CASSLTLNGELFF. In nucleotides, the CDR3 is TGTGCCAGCAGCTTAACCCTCAACGGGGAGCTGTTTTTT.

This clone was picked up one time. The genes are TRBV9 and TRBJ2-2, with 8 nucleotides matching TRBD2. The V and J ends lost 0 bases and 2 bases, in that order; junction bases with no gene match: 3. CDR3 length: 16 residues. CDR1 and CDR2 from the germline V gene are SGDLS and YYNGEE. The CDR3 DNA sequence: TGTGCCAGCAGCGTAGACAGCGGGGGTAACACCGGGGAGCTGTTTTTT. It is translated as CASSVDSGGNTGELFF.

The CDR3 reads CASSRASGNTIYF. DNA of the CDR3: TGTGCCAGCAGCAGGGCGTCTGGAAACACCATATATTTT. The gene calls are TRBV2 and TRBJ1-3, with a tentative D call TRBD1 (5 bases). The CDR3 sequence is 13 residues long. V was clipped by 6 bases and J by 1 base, with 7 bases between them. Germline CDR1 is SNHLY and CDR2 is FYNNEI.

The chain has TRBV14 and TRBJ2-5, with D possibly being TRBD1 (6 bases). The germline CDR1 and CDR2 sequences are SGHDN and FVKESK. The CDR3 contains 14 residues. V was shortened by 0 bases and J by 6 bases, with 11 bases between the two germline ends. The CDR3: CASSQENRAQTQYF. CDR3 bases: TGTGCCAGCAGCCAAGAAAACAGGGCCCAGACCCAGTACTTC.

The J gene is TRBJ1-4, the V gene TRBV19; D unclear. V was cut by 8 bases and J by 4 bases, with 5 bases left in between. CDR1 LNHDA and CDR2 SQIVND come from the germline V gene (reference sequence). The CDR3 is 11 amino acids. For the CDR3, the DNA is TGTGCCAGTCGGAATAATGAAAAACTGTTTTTT. Translated, it gives CASRNNEKLFF.

This clone has only a few counts. Germline and junction disagree at one end, which may indicate a read error. V is TRBV19 and J is TRBJ1-5, with D possibly TRBD1 on 6 matching bases. CDR3 length: 12 residues. Germline assignment: CDR1 LNHDA and CDR2 SQIVND (reference sequence). The CDR3 DNA reads TGTGGCAGTCGACAGGCAGATCAGCCCCAGCATTTT. Protein product: CGSRQADQPQHF.

With regard to this clone: Distinct nucleotide sequences in the sample also encode this CDR3. The chain is built from TRBV5-1 and TRBJ2-3; tentatively, D is TRBD1 (5 bases). The CDR3 is 15 residues long. Trimming pared 0 bases from V and 2 bases from J, leaving 10 bases between. CDR1 and CDR2 from the germline V gene are SGHRS and YFSETQ. DNA for the CDR3: TGCGCCAGCAGCTTGGGGGGCGTAACCACAGATACGCAGTATTTT. It yields the protein CASSLGGVTTDTQYF.

The rearrangement uses TRBV28 and TRBJ1-1; D is unclear. Germline CDR1 reads MDHEN; CDR2 reads SYDVKM. The CDR3 is made up of 14 amino acids. Trimming stripped 3 bases from V and 1 base from J, with 9 bases between. The CDR3 nucleotides read TGTGCCAGCAGTTTGGGGTGGGAGAACACTGAAGCTTTCTTT. This sequence encodes CASSLGWENTEAFF.

This clone is a singleton in its sample. At the DNA level, this CDR3 is encoded by other sequences in the same sample as well. The chain uses TRBV19 and TRBJ2-1; possible D gene TRBD2, 7 bases. Germline CDR1 reads LNHDA; CDR2 reads SQIVND (reference sequence). Trimming cost V 5 bases and J 0 bases, with 14 bases left between them. This CDR3 comprises 16 residues. The CDR3: CASSFRGGSSYNEQFF. The CDR3 DNA follows: TGTGCCAGTAGTTTTCGCGGGGGCAGCTCCTACAATGAGCAGTTCTTC.

This sequence joins TRBV28 and TRBJ1-1; TRBD1 might be the D (6 bases). Germline V gene sequence: CDR1 MDHEN, CDR2 SYDVKM. This CDR3 spans 14 amino acids. V gave up 7 bases and J gave up 0 bases, with 12 bases separating them. This CDR3 is CASKADSLNTEAFF. For the CDR3, the DNA is TGTGCCAGCAAAGCGGACAGCCTGAACACTGAAGCTTTCTTT.

The chain employs TRBV18 and TRBJ2-1, with D hard to call. V was cut by 2 bases and J by 6 bases, with 5 bases left in between. The CDR3 is 12 residues long. Looked up from germline, CDR1 is KGHSH and CDR2 is LQKENI. This CDR3 reads CASSPALNEQFF. As DNA, the CDR3 is TGTGCCAGCTCACCAGCTCTCAATGAGCAGTTCTTC. The full variable domain, in which reference TRBV18 and TRBJ2-1 provide the parts outside the CDR3, is NAGVMQNPRHLVRRRGQEARLRCSPMKGHSHVYWYRQLPEEGLKFMVYLQKENIIDESGMPKERFSAEFPKEGPSILRIQQVVRGDSAAYFCASSPALNEQFFGPGTRLTVL.

The genes are TRBV27 and TRBJ1-6, with 9 bases fitting TRBD1. V shed 3 bases, J shed 14 bases, and the junction held 5 bases outside the gene matches. Germline-derived CDR1 and CDR2 are MNHEY and SMNVEV (reference sequence). The CDR3 has 13 amino acids. This CDR3 is CASSFTGDRALHF. The DNA for the CDR3 is TGTGCCAGCAGTTTCACCGGGGACAGGGCCCTCCACTTT.

The chain uses TRBV6-5 and TRBJ1-1; 7 nucleotides match TRBD1. The CDR3 has 14 residues. The ends lost 6 bases at V and 1 base at J; junction bases unmatched: 5. Germline CDR1 reads MNHEY; CDR2 reads SVGAGI. DNA of the CDR3: TGTGCCAGCAGAAGACAGGGAACGAACACTGAAGCTTTCTTT. Encoded protein: CASRRQGTNTEAFF.